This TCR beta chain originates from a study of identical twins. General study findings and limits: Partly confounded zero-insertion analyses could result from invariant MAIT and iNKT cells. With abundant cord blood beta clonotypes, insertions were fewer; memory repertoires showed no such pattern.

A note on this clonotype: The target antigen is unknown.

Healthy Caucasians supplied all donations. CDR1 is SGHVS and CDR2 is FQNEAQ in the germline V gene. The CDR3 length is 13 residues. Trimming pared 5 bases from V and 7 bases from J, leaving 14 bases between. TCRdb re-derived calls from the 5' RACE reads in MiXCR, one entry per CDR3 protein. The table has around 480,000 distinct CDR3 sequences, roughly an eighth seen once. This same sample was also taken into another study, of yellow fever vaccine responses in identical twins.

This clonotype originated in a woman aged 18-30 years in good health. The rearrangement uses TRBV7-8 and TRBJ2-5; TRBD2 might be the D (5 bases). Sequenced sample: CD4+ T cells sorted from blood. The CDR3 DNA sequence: TGTGCCAGCAGCACGTTAGACCGGGGGACCCAGTACTTC. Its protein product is CASSTLDRGTQYF.